The entry below gives a single T cell receptor (beta chain) sequence along with its context. The authors ran a second PCR of about 7 to 12 cycles using a sample-barcoded 5' primer and a J-beta primer mix. TCRdb reprocessed the 5' RACE reads with MiXCR, giving one entry per CDR3 protein. Of hundreds of thousands of distinct CDR3 sequences in the sample, about 51% are singletons; the top ten hold approximately 15%. The record originates from a study of blood T cells in healthy people across ages. The clonotype originates from an elderly woman in good health. Specimen: blood.

The CDR3 nucleotides are TGTGCTAGTGCACAAGTACCAGATACGCAGTATTTT. This translates into CASAQVPDTQYF. The chain carries TRBV12-5 and TRBJ2-3; D is ambiguous. This CDR3 comprises 12 residues. The germline V and J ends were trimmed by 7 bases and 4 bases, with 9 bases remaining between them. Per the germline V gene, CDR1 is LGHNT and CDR2 is FRNRAP.